These T cell receptor beta chains were read from a single sample in a study of cytomegalovirus exposure and HLA in healthy donors. Only in-frame clones appear in the TCRdb table, and some are missing; sequencing was by immunoSEQ multiplex PCR. The sample carries under 85,000 clones, approximately 94% recorded once. What was sequenced was PBMCs. These receptor sequences come from a woman under 30 in good health and CMV-seropositive. Both conserved end residues are part of each CDR3. Clone sizes are given selectively: once, few, many, or a class where the clone is expanded.

CASSYTGTGGWLNEQFF | TRBV7-9 | . | TRBJ2-1
CAKGRGGLPDTQYF | TRBV30 | . | TRBJ2-3
CASTWTGGHEKLFF | TRBV5-1 | . | TRBJ1-4
CASSDRDRGYGYTF | TRBV4-2 | . | TRBJ1-2
CASSLDRSNQPQHF | TRBV7-8 | . | TRBJ1-5
CASSALSSGNTIYF | TRBV11-3 | . | TRBJ1-3
CASSSKPRGAANYGYTF | TRBV5-1 | . | TRBJ1-2
CASTTGDYEQYF | TRBV6-5 | once | TRBJ2-7
CASRRDSDYNEQFF | TRBV2 | once | TRBJ2-1
CASSLALDGGQVYSEQFF | TRBV7-2 | . | TRBJ2-1
CASSLVGTATTNEKLFF | TRBV5-1 | . | TRBJ1-4
CASGQGQVPYGYTF | TRBV12-5 | . | TRBJ1-2
CASSLNPGQVNNEQFF | TRBV7-3 | . | TRBJ2-1
CAWKNTGDTGELFF | TRBV30 | few | TRBJ2-2
CASSPGTGAFF | TRBV28 | once | TRBJ1-1
CTSSQDKPSGGTSYEQYF | TRBV1 | . | TRBJ2-7
CASSLPNTDTQYF | TRBV27 | . | TRBJ2-3
CASSEWGTGSKFYEQYF | TRBV6-1 | . | TRBJ2-7
CASSFSEADTQYF | TRBV27 | once | TRBJ2-3
CASSLGDRGRGTEAFF | TRBV7-3 | . | TRBJ1-1
CASSLHLGTSGSNEQFF | TRBV4-1 | . | TRBJ2-1
CASSPPGQTSEQYF | TRBV4-2 | . | TRBJ2-7
CASSLGRGYGYTF | TRBV5-8 | . | TRBJ1-2
CASGSRGPDTQYF | TRBV19 | . | TRBJ2-3